Following are 11 T cell receptor beta chains from one sample sequenced in a study of neurological immune-mediated disorders. Documented time point: longitudinal time-point 1 (baseline). TCRdb fed the 5' RACE reads into MiXCR, producing one record per CDR3 protein. The table has some 68,000 distinct CDR3 sequences, roughly 13% seen once. Material: PBMCs. The receptors originated from a female donor with HTLV-1-associated myelopathy (HAM/TSP).

This clonotype was seen at least ten times. The chain recombines TRBV5-5 with TRBJ2-3, with 8 positions matching TRBD2. In germline, CDR1 is SGHKS, CDR2 YYEKEE (reference sequence). This CDR3 has 16 amino acids. The trim removed 2 bases at V and 5 bases at J, leaving 10 bases unmatched. This CDR3 is CASSLGLAGREDTQYF. CDR3 DNA sequence: TGTGCCAGCAGCTTAGGACTAGCTGGTAGGGAAGATACGCAGTATTTT.

This clonotype was seen at least ten times. The rearrangement uses TRBV2 and TRBJ2-7, with D perhaps matching TRBD1 or TRBD2 (6 bases each). In germline, CDR1 is SNHLY, CDR2 FYNNEI. This CDR3 spans 15 amino acids. The V end was cut by 3 bases, the J end by 7 bases, with 19 bases between. CDR3 protein: CASSEVLGGMGEQYF. The DNA of the CDR3 is TGTGCCAGCAGTGAGGTATTAGGGGGGATGGGAGAGCAGTACTTC.

V gene TRBV9 combines with J gene TRBJ1-4; TRBD1 agrees at 12 bases. Germline CDR1 SGDLS, CDR2 YYNGEE. The CDR3 totals 16 residues. The CDR3 nucleotides are TGTGTCATCAGCGTAGGGGGACAGGGGGCAAATGAAAAACTGTTTTTT. It translates to CVISVGGQGANEKLFF.

Ten or more counts support this clonotype. The gene calls are TRBV6-4 and TRBJ2-7; D uncertain. The CDR3 consists of 15 residues. V shed 11 bases and J shed 6 bases, with 26 bases lying between them. Germline CDR1 reads MRHNA; CDR2 reads SNTAGT. CDR3 loop: CARLFGSYSPREQYF. The DNA for the CDR3 is TGTGCCCGGCTCTTTGGGTCCTACTCCCCCCGCGAGCAGTACTTC.

This clonotype was seen repeatedly, ten times or more. The chain recombines TRBV28 with TRBJ2-3; TRBD1 agrees at 7 bases. The CDR3 covers 13 residues. Trimming cost V 3 bases and J 5 bases; bases outside gene matches: 2. The germline V gene encodes CDR1 MDHEN and CDR2 SYDVKM. The CDR3 sequence: CASSLTGKDTQYF. The CDR3 nucleotides read TGTGCCAGCAGTTTGACAGGGAAAGATACGCAGTATTTT.

This clonotype has at least ten counts. The V call is TRBV5-1, the J call TRBJ2-2; maybe TRBD1 (6 bases). The CDR3 sequence is 16 residues long. Trimming removed 5 bases from V and 6 bases from J, with 20 bases in between. Germline values: CDR1 SGHRS, CDR2 YFSETQ. CDR3 sequence: CASSQVDRRHAGELFF. CDR3 bases: TGCGCCAGCAGTCAAGTTGACAGGCGCCATGCCGGGGAGCTGTTTTTT.

This clonotype was seen many times. The chain carries TRBV5-6 and TRBJ1-5; D is possibly TRBD1 (6 bases). The V end lost 1 base, the J end lost 4 bases, and 9 bases lay between the germline ends. Germline V gene sequence: CDR1 SGHDT, CDR2 YYEEEE. This CDR3 contains 14 residues. CDR3 nucleotides: TGTGCCAGCAGCTTGTGGCAGGGGAATCAGCCCCAGCATTTT. It is translated as CASSLWQGNQPQHF.

This clonotype was seen repeatedly, ten times or more. This chain joins TRBV9 and TRBJ2-1; D is ambiguous. The CDR3 runs 15 residues. Trimming stripped 3 bases from V and 6 bases from J, with 16 bases between. Per the germline V gene, CDR1 is SGDLS and CDR2 is YYNGEE. The CDR3 DNA sequence: TGTGCCAGCAGCGCTTACTCTAGTTTAGGCAATGAGCAGTTCTTC. It translates to CASSAYSSLGNEQFF.

This clonotype was observed at least ten times. The DNA for the CDR3 is TGTGCCAGCAGCTCAGACCGCTACGAGCAGTACTTC. Protein: CASSSDRYEQYF. The rearrangement links TRBV11-1 to TRBJ2-7, with no clear D. Germline V CDR1 and CDR2: SGHAT, FQDESV (reference sequence). V dropped 4 bases and J dropped 3 bases, with 7 bases sitting between them. The CDR3 has 12 residues.

This clonotype was found many times. The CDR3: CASSMWRNIDEQYF. Here the CDR3 DNA reads TGTGCCAGCAGCATGTGGCGAAATATAGACGAGCAGTACTTC. The chain recombines TRBV7-2 with TRBJ2-7; no clear D. CDR1 and CDR2 from the germline V gene are SGHTA and FQGNSA. The CDR3 spans 14 residues. Trimming pared 5 bases from V and 5 bases from J, leaving 16 bases between.

This chain links TRBV28 with TRBJ2-7; TRBD1 aligns across 7 bases. The germline V gene has CDR1 MDHEN and CDR2 SYDVKM. CDR3 length: 14 amino acids. Trimming removed 10 bases from V and 7 bases from J; junction bases left unmatched: 16. Here the CDR3 DNA reads TGTGCCAACAGCTCGGGACAGCGAGTGGAAGAGCAGTACTTC. Amino acids: CANSSGQRVEEQYF.